This T cell receptor beta chain was obtained from a study of blood T cells in healthy people across ages. Study observations and caveats: Diversity figures based on one million T cells were deemed too low. PBMCs that were unsorted prevented a conclusive naive versus antigen-experienced comparison. Donor CMV infection status was unknown, possibly confounding age-related changes in expanded clonotypes.

With respect to this clonotype: Antigen specificity is unknown.

The authors ran a second PCR of roughly 6 to 12 cycles using a sample-barcoded 5' primer and a J-beta primer mix. Each cDNA molecule carried a tag from a template-switch adaptor that contained 12 random nucleotides. Each CDR3 protein is one row after TCRdb ran MiXCR on the 5' RACE reads. The repertoire holds 730,000 or so distinct CDR3 sequences, with about 42% as singletons. Per the germline V gene, CDR1 is SGHTA and CDR2 is FQGNSA. Between the trimmed V and J ends, which lost 5 bases and 4 bases, there was a span of 13 bases. This CDR3 region has 14 residues. The TCR sequence derives from a woman aged 55-75 years in good health. The sample was blood. The chain uses TRBV7-2 and TRBJ2-3, with D perhaps being TRBD1 or TRBD2 (5 bases each). The DNA for the CDR3 is TGTGCCAGCAGCCGGGACCTCGTCGCAGATACGCAGTATTTT. This sequence encodes CASSRDLVADTQYF.